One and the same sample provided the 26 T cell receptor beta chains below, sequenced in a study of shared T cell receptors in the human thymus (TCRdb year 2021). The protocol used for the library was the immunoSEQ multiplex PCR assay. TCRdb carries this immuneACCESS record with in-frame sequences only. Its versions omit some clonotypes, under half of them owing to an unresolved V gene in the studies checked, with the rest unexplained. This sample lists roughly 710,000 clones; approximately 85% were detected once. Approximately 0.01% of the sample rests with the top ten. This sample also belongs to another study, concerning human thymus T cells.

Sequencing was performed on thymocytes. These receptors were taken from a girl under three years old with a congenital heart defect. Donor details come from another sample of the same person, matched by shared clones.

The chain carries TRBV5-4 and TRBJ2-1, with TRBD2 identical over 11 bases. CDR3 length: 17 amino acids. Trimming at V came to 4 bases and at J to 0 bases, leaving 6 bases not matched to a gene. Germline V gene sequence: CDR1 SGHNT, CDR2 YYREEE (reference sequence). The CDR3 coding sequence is TGTGCCAGCAGCCACCCCGGGACTAGCGGCTCCTACAATGAGCAGTTCTTC. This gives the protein CASSHPGTSGSYNEQFF.

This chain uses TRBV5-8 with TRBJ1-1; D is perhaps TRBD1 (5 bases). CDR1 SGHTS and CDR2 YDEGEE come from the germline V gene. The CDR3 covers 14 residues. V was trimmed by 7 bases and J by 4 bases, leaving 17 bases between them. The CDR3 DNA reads TGTGCCAGCGGGACGGAGGGGAGGATCACTGAAGCTTTCTTT. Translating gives CASGTEGRITEAFF.

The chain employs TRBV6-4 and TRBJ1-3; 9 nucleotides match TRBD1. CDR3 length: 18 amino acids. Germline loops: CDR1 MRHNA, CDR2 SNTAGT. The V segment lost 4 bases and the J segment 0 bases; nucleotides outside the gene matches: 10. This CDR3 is CASSGLRDRVFSGNTIYF. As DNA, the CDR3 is TGTGCCAGCAGTGGCCTACGGGACAGGGTATTCTCTGGAAACACCATATATTTT.

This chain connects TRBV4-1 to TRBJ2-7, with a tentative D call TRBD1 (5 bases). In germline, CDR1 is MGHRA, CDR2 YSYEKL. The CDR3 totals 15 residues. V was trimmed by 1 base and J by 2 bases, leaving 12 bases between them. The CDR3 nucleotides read TGCGCCAGCAGCCAAGTAGGGGAATTAACCTACGAGCAGTACTTC. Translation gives CASSQVGELTYEQYF.

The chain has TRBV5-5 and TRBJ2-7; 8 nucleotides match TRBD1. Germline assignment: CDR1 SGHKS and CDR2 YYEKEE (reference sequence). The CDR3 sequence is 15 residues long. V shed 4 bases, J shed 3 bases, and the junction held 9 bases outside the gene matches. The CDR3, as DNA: TGTGCCAGCAGCACCACAGGGGGGCTTCTCTACGAGCAGTACTTC. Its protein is CASSTTGGLLYEQYF.

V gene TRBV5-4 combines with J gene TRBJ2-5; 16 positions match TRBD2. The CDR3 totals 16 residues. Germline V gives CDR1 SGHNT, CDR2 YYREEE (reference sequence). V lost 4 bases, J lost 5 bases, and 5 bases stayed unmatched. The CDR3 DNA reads TGTGCCAGCAGCCAGGGACTAGCGGGGGGGCGCGAGACCCAGTACTTC. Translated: CASSQGLAGGRETQYF.

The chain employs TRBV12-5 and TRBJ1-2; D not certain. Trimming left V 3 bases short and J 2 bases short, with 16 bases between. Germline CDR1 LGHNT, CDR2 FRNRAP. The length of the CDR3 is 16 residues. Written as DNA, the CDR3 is TGTGCTAGTGGTTTTTGGAGCCCCGACCCCAACTATGGCTACACCTTC. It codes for CASGFWSPDPNYGYTF.

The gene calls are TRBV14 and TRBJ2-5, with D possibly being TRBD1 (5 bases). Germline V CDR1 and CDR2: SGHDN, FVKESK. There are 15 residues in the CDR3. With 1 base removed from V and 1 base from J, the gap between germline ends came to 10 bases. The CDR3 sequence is CASSQVRDSQETQYF. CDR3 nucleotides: TGTGCCAGCAGCCAAGTCCGAGACAGCCAAGAGACCCAGTACTTC.

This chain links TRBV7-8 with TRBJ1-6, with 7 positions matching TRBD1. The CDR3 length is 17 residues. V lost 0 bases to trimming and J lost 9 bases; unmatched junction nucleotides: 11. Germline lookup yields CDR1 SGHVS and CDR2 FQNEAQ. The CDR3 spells CASSLAPYRGKGSPLHF. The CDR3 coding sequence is TGTGCCAGCAGCTTAGCCCCCTACAGGGGAAAGGGTTCACCCCTCCACTTT.

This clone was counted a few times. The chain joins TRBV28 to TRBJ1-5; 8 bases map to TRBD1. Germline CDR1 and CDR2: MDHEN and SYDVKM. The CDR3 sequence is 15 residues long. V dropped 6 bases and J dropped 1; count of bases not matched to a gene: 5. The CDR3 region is CASSPGQGSNQPQHF. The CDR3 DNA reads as TGTGCCAGCAGCCCCGGACAGGGAAGCAATCAGCCCCAGCATTTT.

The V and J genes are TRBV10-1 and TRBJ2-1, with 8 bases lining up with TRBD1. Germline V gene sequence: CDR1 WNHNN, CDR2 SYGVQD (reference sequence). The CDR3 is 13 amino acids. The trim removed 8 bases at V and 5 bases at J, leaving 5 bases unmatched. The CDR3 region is CASSGGQDNEQFF. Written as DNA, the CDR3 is TGCGCCAGCTCAGGGGGCCAAGACAATGAGCAGTTCTTC.

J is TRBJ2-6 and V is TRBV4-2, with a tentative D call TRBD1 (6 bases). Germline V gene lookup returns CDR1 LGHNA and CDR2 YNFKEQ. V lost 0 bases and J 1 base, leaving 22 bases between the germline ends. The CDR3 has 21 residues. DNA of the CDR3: TGTGCCAGCAGCCAAGATGGGGTTGAGGCAGGGGCGTTTTCTGGGGCCAACGTCCTGACTTTC. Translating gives CASSQDGVEAGAFSGANVLTF.

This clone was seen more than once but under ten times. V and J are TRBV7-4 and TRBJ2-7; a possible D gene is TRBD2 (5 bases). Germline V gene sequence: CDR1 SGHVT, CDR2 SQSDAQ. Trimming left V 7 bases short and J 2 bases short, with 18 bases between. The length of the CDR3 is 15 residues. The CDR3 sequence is CASTSRKRNTYEQYF. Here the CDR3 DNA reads TGTGCCAGCACCTCCCGAAAGCGGAACACCTACGAGCAGTACTTC.

The CDR3 DNA sequence: TGTGCTAGTGGAAAGAAGACTAGTCTCGATGAGCAGTTCTTC. Encoded protein: CASGKKTSLDEQFF. The chain links TRBV12-5 to TRBJ2-1; perhaps TRBD2 as D (6 bases). The CDR3 runs to 14 residues. CDR1 LGHNT and CDR2 FRNRAP come from the germline V gene. Trimming pared 6 bases from V and 8 bases from J, leaving 17 bases between.

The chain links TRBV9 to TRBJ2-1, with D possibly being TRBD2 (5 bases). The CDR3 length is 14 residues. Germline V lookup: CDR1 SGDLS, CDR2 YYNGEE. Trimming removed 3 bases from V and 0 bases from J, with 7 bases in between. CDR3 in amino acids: CASSAGSSYNEQFF. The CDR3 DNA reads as TGTGCCAGCAGCGCGGGGAGCTCCTACAATGAGCAGTTCTTC. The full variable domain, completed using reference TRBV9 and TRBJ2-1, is DSGVTQTPKHLITATGQRVTLRCSPRSGDLSVYWYQQSLDQGLQFLIQYYNGEERAKGNILERFSAQQFPDLHSELNLSSLELGDSALYFCASSAGSSYNEQFFGPGTRLTVL.

This chain's CDR3 is CATSITYRADQETQYF. As DNA, the CDR3 is TGTGCCACCAGCATAACTTACAGGGCCGACCAAGAGACCCAGTACTTC. The V call is TRBV15, the J call TRBJ2-5, with D maybe TRBD1 (6 bases). The CDR3 extends over 16 amino acids. V shed 4 bases and J shed 0 bases, with 15 bases lying between them. Per germline, CDR1 LNHNV and CDR2 YYDKDF (reference sequence).

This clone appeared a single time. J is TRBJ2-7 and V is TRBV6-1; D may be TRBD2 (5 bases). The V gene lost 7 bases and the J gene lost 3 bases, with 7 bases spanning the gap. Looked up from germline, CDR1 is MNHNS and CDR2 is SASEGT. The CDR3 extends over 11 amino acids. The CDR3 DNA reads TGTGCCAGCAAGCGGCGCTACGAGCAGTACTTC. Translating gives CASKRRYEQYF.

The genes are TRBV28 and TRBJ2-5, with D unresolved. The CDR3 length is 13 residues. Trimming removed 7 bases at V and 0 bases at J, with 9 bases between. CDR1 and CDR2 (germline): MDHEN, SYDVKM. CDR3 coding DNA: TGTGCCAGCACCCCCCGGGACCAAGAGACCCAGTACTTC. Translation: CASTPRDQETQYF.

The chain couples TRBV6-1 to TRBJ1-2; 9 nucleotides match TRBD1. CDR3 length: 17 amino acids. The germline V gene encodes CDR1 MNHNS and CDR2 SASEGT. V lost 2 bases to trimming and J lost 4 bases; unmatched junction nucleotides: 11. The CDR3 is CASSEHRRGQGLYGYTF. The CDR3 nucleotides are TGTGCCAGCAGTGAACACAGGAGGGGACAGGGTCTCTATGGCTACACCTTC.

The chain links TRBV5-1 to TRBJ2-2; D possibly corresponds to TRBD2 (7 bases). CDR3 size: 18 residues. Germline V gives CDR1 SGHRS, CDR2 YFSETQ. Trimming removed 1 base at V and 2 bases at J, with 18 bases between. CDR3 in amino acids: CASSLNLCRGANTGELFF. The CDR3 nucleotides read TGCGCCAGCAGCTTGAATCTGTGTCGGGGGGCTAACACCGGGGAGCTGTTTTTT.

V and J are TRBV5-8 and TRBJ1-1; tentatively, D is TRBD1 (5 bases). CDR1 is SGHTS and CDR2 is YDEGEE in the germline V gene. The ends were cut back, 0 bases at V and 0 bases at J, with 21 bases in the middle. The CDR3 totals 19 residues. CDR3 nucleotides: TGTGCCAGCAGCTTGGATGAGCGACAGCGCTCGTCCCTGAACACTGAAGCTTTCTTT. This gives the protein CASSLDERQRSSLNTEAFF.

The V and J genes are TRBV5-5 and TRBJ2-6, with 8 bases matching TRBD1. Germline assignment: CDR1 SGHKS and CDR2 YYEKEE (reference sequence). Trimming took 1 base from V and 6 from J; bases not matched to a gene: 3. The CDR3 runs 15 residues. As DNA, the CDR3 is TGTGCCAGCAGCTTGAGACAGGGGACGGCCAACGTCCTGACTTTC. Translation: CASSLRQGTANVLTF.

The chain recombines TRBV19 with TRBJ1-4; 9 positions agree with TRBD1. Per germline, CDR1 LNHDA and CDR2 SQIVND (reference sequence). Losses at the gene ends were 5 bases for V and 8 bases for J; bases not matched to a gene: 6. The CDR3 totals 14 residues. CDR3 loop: CASSHRDRVEKLFF. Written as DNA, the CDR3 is TGTGCCAGTAGTCACCGGGACAGGGTGGAAAAACTGTTTTTT. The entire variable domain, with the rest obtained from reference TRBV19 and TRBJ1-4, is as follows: DGGITQSPKYLFRKEGQNVTLSCEQNLNHDAMYWYRQDPGQGLRLIYYSQIVNDFQKGDIAEGYSVSREKKESFPLTVTSAQKNPTAFYLCASSHRDRVEKLFFGSGTQLSVL.

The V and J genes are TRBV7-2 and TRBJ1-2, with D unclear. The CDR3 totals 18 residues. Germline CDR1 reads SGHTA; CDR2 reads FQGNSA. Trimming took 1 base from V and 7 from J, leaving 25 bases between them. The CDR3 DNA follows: TGTGCCAGCAGCTTAGAAGTCTTTCTCGCGGGTTACCCCAGTGGCTACACCTTC. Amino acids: CASSLEVFLAGYPSGYTF. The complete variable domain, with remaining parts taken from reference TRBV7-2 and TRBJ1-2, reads GAGVSQSPSNKVTEKGKDVELRCDPISGHTALYWYRQSLGQGLEFLIYFQGNSAPDKSGLPSDRFSAERTGGSVSTLTIQRTQQEDSAVYLCASSLEVFLAGYPSGYTFGSGTRLTVV.

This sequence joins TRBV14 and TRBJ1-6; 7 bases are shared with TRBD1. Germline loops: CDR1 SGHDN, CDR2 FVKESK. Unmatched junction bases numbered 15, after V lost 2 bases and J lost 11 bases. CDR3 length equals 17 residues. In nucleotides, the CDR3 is TGTGCCAGCAGCCAACGGGGCTCCGGGACAGTTTTTCCACCCCTCCACTTT. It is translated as CASSQRGSGTVFPPLHF. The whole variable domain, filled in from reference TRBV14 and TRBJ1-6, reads EAGVTQFPSHSVIEKGQTVTLRCDPISGHDNLYWYRRVMGKEIKFLLHFVKESKQDESGMPNNRFLAERTGGTYSTLKVQPAELEDSGVYFCASSQRGSGTVFPPLHFGNGTRLTVT.

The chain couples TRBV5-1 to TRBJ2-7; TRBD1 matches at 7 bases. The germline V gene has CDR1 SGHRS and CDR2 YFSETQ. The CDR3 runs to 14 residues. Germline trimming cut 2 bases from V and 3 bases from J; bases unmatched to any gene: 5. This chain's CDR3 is CASSLSGQVYEQYF. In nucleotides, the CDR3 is TGCGCCAGCAGCTTATCCGGACAGGTCTACGAGCAGTACTTC.